This is a list of T cell receptor beta chains from one sample in a study of post-analysis software for immune sequencing data. TCRdb analysed the PCR reads with MiXCR anew, one entry per CDR3 protein. The sample records about 430,000 distinct CDR3 sequences, over 30% being singletons. Sequenced sample: blood. The receptor source for this set is a girl aged 2 to 9 with multiple sclerosis. Each CDR3 is given with its conserved first and last residue. A D gene is named only where the DNA matches it firmly. A row's size may be missing; if present it is once, few, many or a size class.

14	TRBV5-1	-	TRBJ2-3	few	TGCGCCAGCAGCTTAGGCATTAGCACAGATACGCAGTATTTT	CASSLGISTDTQYF
14	TRBV5-1	-	TRBJ1-2	-	TGCGCCAGTAGCTTGAAGTCCCGGGGGTATGGCTACACCTTC	CASSLKSRGYGYTF
16	TRBV20-1	TRBD1	TRBJ2-4	-	TGCAGTGCTAGACCAGGGGGAATACTAGCCAAAAACATTCAGTACTTC	CSARPGGILAKNIQYF
16	TRBV28	TRBD2	TRBJ2-1	-	TGTGCCAGCAGTCCCCCGGGACTAAGAACTTACAATGAGCAGTTCTTC	CASSPPGLRTYNEQFF
14	TRBV12-3/TRBV12-4	TRBD2	TRBJ2-7	-	TGTGCCAGCAGTTTACTAGCGGGGGGCACCGAGCAGTACTTC	CASSLLAGGTEQYF
15	TRBV3-1	TRBD2	TRBJ2-5	-	TGTGCCAGCAGCCAAGGCCCTAGCGGGAGTTCTGAGCAGTACTTC	CASSQGPSGSSEQYF
12	TRBV7-2	-	TRBJ2-1	-	TGTGCCAGCAACCCAGGTAGTCATGAGCAGTTCTTC	CASNPGSHEQFF
15	TRBV20-1	-	TRBJ2-4	few	TGCAGTGCTAATCGACAGGTACTAGCCAAAAACATTCAGTACTTC	CSANRQVLAKNIQYF
14	TRBV7-9	TRBD1	TRBJ2-7	-	TGTGCCAGCAGCTCTGACAGGGATGCGGCCGAGCAGTACTTC	CASSSDRDAAEQYF
15	TRBV5-1	TRBD1	TRBJ2-4	few	TGCGCCACATCATTGGGGCCGGGACAGGGAAACATTCAGTACTTC	CATSLGPGQGNIQYF
14	TRBV3-1	TRBD1	TRBJ2-3	few	TGTGCCAGCAGCCAAGAAACAGGGGCAGATACGCAGTATTTT	CASSQETGADTQYF
15	TRBV5-1	-	TRBJ2-1	few	TGCGCCAGCAGCTTGATGAGGAGCTCCTACAATGAGCAGTTCTTC	CASSLMRSSYNEQFF
15	TRBV7-3	-	TRBJ1-6	-	TGTGCCAGCAGCCCCGGACGGGAGTATAATTCACCCCTCCACTTT	CASSPGREYNSPLHF
17	TRBV10-3	-	TRBJ1-5	few	TGTGCCATCAGTGAGTCAATCATATCAGGGATCGGCCAGCCCCAGCATTTT	CAISESIISGIGQPQHF
12	TRBV20-1	-	TRBJ2-1	-	TGCAGTGCCCGGGCAGGCAACAATGAGCAGTTCTTC	CSARAGNNEQFF
17	TRBV10-3	TRBD2	TRBJ2-1	few	TGTGCCATCAGGACCCGGGCTAGCGGGAAGTCTTACAATGAGCAGTTCTTC	CAIRTRASGKSYNEQFF